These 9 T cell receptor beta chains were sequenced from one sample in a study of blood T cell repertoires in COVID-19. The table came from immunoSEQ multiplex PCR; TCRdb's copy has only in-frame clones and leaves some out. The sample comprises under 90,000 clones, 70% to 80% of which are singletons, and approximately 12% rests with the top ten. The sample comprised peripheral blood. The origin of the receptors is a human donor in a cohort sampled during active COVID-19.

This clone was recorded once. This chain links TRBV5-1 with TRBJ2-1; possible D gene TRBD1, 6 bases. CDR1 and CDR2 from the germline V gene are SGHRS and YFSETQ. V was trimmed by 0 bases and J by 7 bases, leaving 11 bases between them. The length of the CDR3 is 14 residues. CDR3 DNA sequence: TGCGCCAGCAGCTTGGACTGGGGGCGGAATGAGCAGTTCTTC. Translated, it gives CASSLDWGRNEQFF.

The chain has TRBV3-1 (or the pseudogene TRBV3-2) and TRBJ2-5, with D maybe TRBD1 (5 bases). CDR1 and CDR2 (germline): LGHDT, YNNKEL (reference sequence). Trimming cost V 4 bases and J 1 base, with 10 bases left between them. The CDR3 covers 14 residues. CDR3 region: CASSPEGAQETQYF. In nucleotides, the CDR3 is TGTGCCAGCAGCCCTGAAGGGGCCCAAGAGACCCAGTACTTC.

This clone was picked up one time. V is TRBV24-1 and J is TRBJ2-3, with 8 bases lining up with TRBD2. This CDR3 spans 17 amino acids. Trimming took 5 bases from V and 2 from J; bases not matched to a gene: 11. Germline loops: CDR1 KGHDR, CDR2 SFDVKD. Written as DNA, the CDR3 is TGTGCCACCAGTGTCAGAGGCACTAGCGGTTTCACAGATACGCAGTATTTT. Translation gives CATSVRGTSGFTDTQYF.

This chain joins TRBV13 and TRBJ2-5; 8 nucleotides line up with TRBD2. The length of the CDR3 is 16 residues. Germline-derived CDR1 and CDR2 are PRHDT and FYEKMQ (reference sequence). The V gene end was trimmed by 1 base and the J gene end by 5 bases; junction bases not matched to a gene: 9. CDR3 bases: TGTGCCAGCAGCTTAGTAGCGGGGCCAAGGATGGAGACCCAGTACTTC. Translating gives CASSLVAGPRMETQYF.

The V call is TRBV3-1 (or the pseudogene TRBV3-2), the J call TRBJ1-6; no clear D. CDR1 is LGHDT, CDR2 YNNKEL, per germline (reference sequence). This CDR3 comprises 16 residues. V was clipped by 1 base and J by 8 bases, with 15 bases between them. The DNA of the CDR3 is TGTGCCAGCAGCCAAGCTTCGACTGGAAGTCATTCACCCCTCCACTTT. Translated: CASSQASTGSHSPLHF.

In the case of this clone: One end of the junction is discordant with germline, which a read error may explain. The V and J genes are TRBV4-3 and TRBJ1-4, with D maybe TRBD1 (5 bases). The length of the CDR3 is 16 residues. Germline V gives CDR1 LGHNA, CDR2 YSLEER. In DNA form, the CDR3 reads TGCGCCACCAGCCAAGACGGGGGGGGATTCGGGGAAAAACTGTTTTTT. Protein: CATSQDGGGFGEKLFF.

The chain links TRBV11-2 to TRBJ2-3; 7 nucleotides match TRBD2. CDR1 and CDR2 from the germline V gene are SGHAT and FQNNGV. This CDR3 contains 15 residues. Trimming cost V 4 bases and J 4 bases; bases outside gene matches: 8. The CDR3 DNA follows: TGTGCCAGCAGCTCCTTTAGCGGGTTCGCAGATACGCAGTATTTT. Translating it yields CASSSFSGFADTQYF.

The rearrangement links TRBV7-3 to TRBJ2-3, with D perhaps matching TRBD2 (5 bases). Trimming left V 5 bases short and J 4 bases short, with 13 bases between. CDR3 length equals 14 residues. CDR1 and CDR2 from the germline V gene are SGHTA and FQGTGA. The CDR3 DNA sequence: TGTGCCAGCAGCCCGGACTGGCGGGCAGATACGCAGTATTTT. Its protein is CASSPDWRADTQYF.

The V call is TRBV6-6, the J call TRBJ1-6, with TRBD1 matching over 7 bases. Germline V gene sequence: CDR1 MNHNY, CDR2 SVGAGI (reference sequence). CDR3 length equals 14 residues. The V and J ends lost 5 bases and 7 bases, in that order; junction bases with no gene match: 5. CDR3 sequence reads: CASSRQGGNSPLHF. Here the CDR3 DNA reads TGTGCCAGCAGTCGACAGGGAGGGAATTCACCCCTCCACTTT.